The 8 T cell receptor beta chains in this list originate from one sample, sequenced in a study of cytomegalovirus exposure and HLA in healthy donors. In the PCR, 60 Vbeta and 13 Jbeta primers were used. TCRdb's copy holds only in-frame clones and misses some; the assay was immunoSEQ multiplex PCR. In the table there are roughly 200,000 clones, around 84% of which are singletons. The material sequenced was PBMCs. These TCRs come from a man aged 40-49 years in good health and CMV-seropositive.

A single count supports this clone. The chain joins TRBV10-2 to TRBJ1-2; D gene ambiguous. CDR3 length: 14 amino acids. Between the trimmed V and J ends, which lost 0 bases and 2 bases, there was a span of 7 bases. Per the germline V gene, CDR1 is WSHSY and CDR2 is SAAADI. The CDR3 sequence: CASSESGGNYGYTF. In DNA form, the CDR3 reads TGCGCCAGCAGTGAGTCAGGCGGAAACTATGGCTACACCTTC.

CDR3 in DNA: TGTGCCAGCAGCTTCGACTGGCGGGTAAATACGCAGTATTTT. Translating gives CASSFDWRVNTQYF. The chain has TRBV7-2 and TRBJ2-3, with D perhaps TRBD2 (5 bases). CDR3 length: 14 residues. Germline CDR1 reads SGHTA; CDR2 reads FQGNSA. The germline V and J ends were trimmed by 3 bases and 7 bases, with 14 bases remaining between them.

The chain uses TRBV21-1 and TRBJ1-2. TRBV21-1 is reported as a pseudogene. This CDR3 spans 12 amino acids. The CDR3: CASSNRGGGYTF. CDR3 bases: TGTGCCAGCAGCAATAGGGGAGGCGGCTACACCTTC.

The V gene is TRBV15, the J gene TRBJ2-7; 9 bases align to TRBD1. The CDR3 has 14 residues. Losses at the gene ends were 7 bases for V and 4 bases for J; bases not matched to a gene: 8. Looked up from germline, CDR1 is LNHNV and CDR2 is YYDKDF (reference sequence). The chain's CDR3 is CATTEDRGMYEQYF. Written as DNA, the CDR3 is TGTGCCACCACCGAAGACAGGGGGATGTACGAGCAGTACTTC.

The rearrangement links TRBV19 to TRBJ2-3; TRBD2 aligns across 9 bases. Looked up from germline, CDR1 is LNHDA and CDR2 is SQIVND (reference sequence). With 7 bases clipped from V and 5 bases from J, the junction kept 4 bases outside the gene matches. CDR3 size: 13 residues. CDR3 in amino acids: CASKHSGGDTQYF. DNA of the CDR3: TGTGCCAGTAAGCATAGCGGGGGAGATACGCAGTATTTT.

The chain has TRBV15 and TRBJ2-1, with D unresolved. Germline CDR1 LNHNV, CDR2 YYDKDF (reference sequence). V shed 1 base and J shed 4 bases, with 11 bases lying between them. This CDR3 has 15 amino acids. The CDR3 sequence: CATSRGGSLYNEQFF. For the CDR3, the DNA is TGTGCCACCAGCAGAGGAGGTTCCCTTTACAATGAGCAGTTCTTC. Full variable domain (remainder filled in from reference TRBV15 and TRBJ2-1): DAMVIQNPRYQVTQFGKPVTLSCSQTLNHNVMYWYQQKSSQAPKLLFHYYDKDFNNEADTPDNFQSRRPNTSFCFLDIRSPGLGDTAMYLCATSRGGSLYNEQFFGPGTRLTVL.

The chain links TRBV2 to TRBJ2-3; 9 nucleotides line up with TRBD1. The V and J ends lost 7 bases and 3 bases, in that order; junction bases with no gene match: 5. Per the germline V gene, CDR1 is SNHLY and CDR2 is FYNNEI. This CDR3 spans 14 amino acids. The CDR3 protein is CASMDRGGTDTQYF. CDR3 coding DNA: TGTGCCAGCATGGACAGGGGAGGGACAGATACGCAGTATTTT.

This clone was observed once. This chain joins TRBV19 and TRBJ1-5; D gene uncertain. Per germline, CDR1 LNHDA and CDR2 SQIVND (reference sequence). The germline V and J ends were trimmed by 7 bases and 0 bases, with 7 bases remaining between them. The length of the CDR3 is 13 residues. In DNA form, the CDR3 reads TGTGCCAGTAACGGAGGTAGCAATCAGCCCCAGCATTTT. Translating it yields CASNGGSNQPQHF.